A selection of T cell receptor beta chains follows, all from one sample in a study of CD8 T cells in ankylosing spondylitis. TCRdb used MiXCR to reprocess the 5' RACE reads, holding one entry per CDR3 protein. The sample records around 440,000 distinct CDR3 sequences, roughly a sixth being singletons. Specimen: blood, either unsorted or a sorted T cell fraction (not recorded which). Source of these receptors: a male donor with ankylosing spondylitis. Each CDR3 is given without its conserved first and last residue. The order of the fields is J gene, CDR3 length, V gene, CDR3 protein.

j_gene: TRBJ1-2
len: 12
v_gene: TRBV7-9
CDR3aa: ASSPGQSGYGYT

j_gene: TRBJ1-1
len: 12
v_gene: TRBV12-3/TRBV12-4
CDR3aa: ASNNAGRNTEAF

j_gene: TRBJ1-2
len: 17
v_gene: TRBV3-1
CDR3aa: ASSRIQAGTGGKYYGYT

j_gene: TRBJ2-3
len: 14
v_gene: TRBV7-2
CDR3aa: ASKLTGTGLTDTQY

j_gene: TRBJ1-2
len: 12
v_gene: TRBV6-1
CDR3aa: ASRAGQGVYGYT

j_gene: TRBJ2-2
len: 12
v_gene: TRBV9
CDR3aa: ASGPTVRTGELF

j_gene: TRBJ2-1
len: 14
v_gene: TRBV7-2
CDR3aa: ASSLGGRGRGNEQF

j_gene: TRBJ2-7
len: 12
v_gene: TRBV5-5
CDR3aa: ASSLSSVSYEQY

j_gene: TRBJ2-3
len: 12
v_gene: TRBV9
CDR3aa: ASSVGTYTDTQY

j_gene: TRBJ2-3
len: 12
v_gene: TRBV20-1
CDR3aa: SAKKRGGTDTQY

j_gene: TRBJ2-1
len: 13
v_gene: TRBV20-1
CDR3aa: SARDPARTYNEQF

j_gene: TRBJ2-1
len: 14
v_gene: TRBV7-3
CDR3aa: ASSLNPSGGSNEQF

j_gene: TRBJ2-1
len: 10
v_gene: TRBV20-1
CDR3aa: SAREGVREQF

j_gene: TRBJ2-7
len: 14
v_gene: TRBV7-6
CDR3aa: ASSLNRDPSFYEQY

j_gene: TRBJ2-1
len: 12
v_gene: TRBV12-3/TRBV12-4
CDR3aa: ASTPDSSYNEQF

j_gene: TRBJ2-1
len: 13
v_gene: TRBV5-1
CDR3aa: ASSRTSGAYNEQF

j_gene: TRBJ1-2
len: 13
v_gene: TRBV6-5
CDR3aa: ATVITTGILYGYT

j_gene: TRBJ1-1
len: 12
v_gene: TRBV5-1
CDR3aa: ASSLTGINTEVF

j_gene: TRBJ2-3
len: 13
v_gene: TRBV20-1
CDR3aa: SASGRTTNGDTQY

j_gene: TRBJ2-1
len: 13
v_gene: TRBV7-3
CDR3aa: ASSLRGLSYNEQF

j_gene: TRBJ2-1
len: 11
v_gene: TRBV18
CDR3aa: ASSPDTTNEQF

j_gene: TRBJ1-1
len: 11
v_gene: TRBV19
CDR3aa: ASSIDRSTEAF